The entry below describes one T cell receptor (beta chain). Its antigen remains unidentified. The V gene's germline CDR1 is SNHLY and CDR2 FYNNEI. The CDR3 sequence is 15 residues long. V shed 7 bases, J shed 3 bases, and the junction held 10 bases outside the gene matches. This entry comes from a study of CD8+CD57+ T cells in acquired aplastic anemia. Regarding the study as a whole: Patients and controls turned out to have 25 to 30 CD8+ CDR3 sequences in common.

Genomic DNA, serving as template, underwent TCR beta VDJ and CDR3 profiling. Via MiXCR, TCRdb re-called the reads, giving one row per CDR3 protein. The sample lists around 130,000 distinct CDR3 sequences, approximately 61% occurring once. Sequencing involved patients with CD8+CD57+ cell expansion previously shown by flow cytometry. The chain uses TRBV2 and TRBJ1-2, with 8 bases that match TRBD1. The TCR was taken from a human donor with aplastic anemia. Sequencing input: sorted CD4+, CD8+, or CD8+CD57+ T cells (not recorded which) from PBMCs. For the CDR3, the DNA is TGTGCCAGCACCCAGGGAGGACAGGGCTACTATGGCTACACCTTC. It is translated as CASTQGGQGYYGYTF.